There are a few counts of the clone carrying this TCR beta chain. The data stem from a study of shared clonotypes between healthy human individuals. Libraries were prepared by immunoSEQ multiplex PCR; TCRdb keeps only in-frame clonotypes and omits some of them. The repertoire holds about 1.5 million clones, with 95% to 97% as singletons. The authors divided CD4+ cells into CD45RA+ naive and CD45RA-negative memory subsets. The CDR3 runs to 13 residues. The V end lost 5 bases, the J end lost 3 bases, and 11 bases lay between the germline ends. The germline V gene encodes CDR1 MNHEY and CDR2 SVGAGI. Source material: naive CD4+ T cells sorted from blood. Subset in this sample: CD45RA+ positively selected. The receptor was derived from a man between 25 and 39 years old in good health. The V and J genes are TRBV6-5 and TRBJ2-7; no clear D. CDR3 sequence (DNA): TGTGCCAGCAGTCGCCTAGGCGGCTACGAGCAGTACTTC. Amino acids: CASSRLGGYEQYF.